The next 21 T cell receptor beta chains were all read from a single sample in a study of Graves' ophthalmopathy and Graves' hyperthyroidism. Amplified TCR beta CDR3 regions were obtained using RNA transcripts as template. First-round RT-PCR employed HTBI primers, with a second-round multiplex PCR after it. TCRdb independently ran MiXCR on the multiplex PCR reads; one entry per CDR3 protein. The data hold over 650,000 distinct CDR3 sequences, with about two fifths observed a single time. Sequencing used peripheral blood. These receptors came from an adult man with Graves' ophthalmopathy.

This clonotype was observed a single time. Here the CDR3 omits its conserved ending phenylalanine or tryptophan, so a read error is the likely source. This chain links TRBV19 with TRBJ1-1; TRBD1 matches at 7 bases. V shed 4 bases and J 4 bases; nucleotides not matched to a gene: 3. This CDR3 has 13 amino acids. Germline lookup yields CDR1 LNHDA and CDR2 SQIVND (reference sequence). DNA for the CDR3: TGTGCCAGTAGTACAAACAGGGGCACTGAAGCTTTCTCT. Protein product: CASSTNRGTEAFS.

V is TRBV7-9 and J is TRBJ2-7; TRBD2 is a possible D gene (6 bases). The CDR3 runs 14 residues. Between the trimmed V and J ends, which lost 8 bases and 6 bases, there was a span of 20 bases. Germline V gene data show CDR1 as SEHNR and CDR2 as FQNEAQ (reference sequence). DNA for the CDR3: TGTGCCAGCTCACCACCGGCAATCGGGGGCGAGCAGTACTTC. It codes for CASSPPAIGGEQYF.

This clonotype was seen a single time. The rearrangement joins TRBV5-1 to TRBJ2-5; 8 nucleotides agree with TRBD2. Germline V gene sequence: CDR1 SGHRS, CDR2 YFSETQ. The CDR3 loop spans 17 amino acids. V lost 2 bases and J lost 0; bases outside the gene matches: 9. The CDR3 region is CASSLMGGLEHQETQYF. The CDR3 DNA reads TGCGCCAGCAGCTTAATGGGGGGACTAGAGCACCAAGAGACCCAGTACTTC.

This rearrangement joins TRBV18 to TRBJ2-5; D gene uncertain. The CDR3 runs 13 residues. Per the germline V gene, CDR1 is KGHSH and CDR2 is LQKENI. V lost 3 bases and J 4 bases, leaving 9 bases between the germline ends. The chain's CDR3 is CASSPRQLETQYF. CDR3 coding DNA: TGTGCCAGCTCACCCAGACAATTAGAGACCCAGTACTTC. The full variable domain, in which reference TRBV18 and TRBJ2-5 provide the parts outside the CDR3, is NAGVMQNPRHLVRRRGQEARLRCSPMKGHSHVYWYRQLPEEGLKFMVYLQKENIIDESGMPKERFSAEFPKEGPSILRIQQVVRGDSAAYFCASSPRQLETQYFGPGTRLLVL.

There are many counts of this clonotype. V usage is TRBV9 and J usage is TRBJ2-7; TRBD1 matches at 10 bases. V lost 0 bases and J lost 4; bases outside the gene matches: 4. The CDR3 totals 15 residues. The germline CDR1 and CDR2 sequences are SGDLS and YYNGEE. For the CDR3, the DNA is TGTGCCAGCAGCGTAGGCGGGACAGGGGTGTACGAGCAGTACTTC. This sequence encodes CASSVGGTGVYEQYF.

For this clonotype: A much larger clone differs by one base, so this may be a read error. V gene TRBV19 combines with J gene TRBJ2-7; TRBD1 matches 8 bases. Trimming at V came to 1 base and at J to 9 bases, leaving 11 bases not matched to a gene. The CDR3 extends over 15 amino acids. Germline V lookup: CDR1 LNHDA, CDR2 SQIVND (reference sequence). The CDR3, as DNA: TGTGCCAGTAGTATAGGAGGGACAGGCCTACGAGGGCAGTACTTC. Protein: CASSIGGTGLRGQYF.

The J gene is TRBJ1-5, the V gene TRBV9; no firm D call. The CDR3 sequence is 17 residues long. V lost 5 bases to trimming and J lost 6 bases, with 24 bases between them. Per the germline V gene, CDR1 is SGDLS and CDR2 is YYNGEE. The CDR3 nucleotides read TGTGCCAGCAGATCTTCGGAGGGAGACTCCGGAGGTCAGCCCCAGCATTTT. Its protein product is CASRSSEGDSGGQPQHF.

This clonotype was found many times. V and J are TRBV7-8 and TRBJ2-7, with D hard to call. Germline V gene sequence: CDR1 SGHVS, CDR2 FQNEAQ. The CDR3 totals 16 residues. Trimming removed 2 bases from V and 2 bases from J, with 16 bases in between. The DNA of the CDR3 is TGTGCCAGCAGCTTAAGGTCAGACACGCCAACCTACGAGCAGTACTTC. This gives the protein CASSLRSDTPTYEQYF.

The rearrangement uses TRBV29-1 and TRBJ2-5, with 8 bases lining up with TRBD2. Trimming took 7 bases from V and 4 from J; bases not matched to a gene: 5. CDR1 is SQVTM and CDR2 is ANQGSEA in the germline V gene. CDR3 length: 12 residues. Written as DNA, the CDR3 is TGCAGCGCGGGAGGGTTGGCAGAGACCCAGTACTTC. Its translation: CSAGGLAETQYF.

Notes on this clonotype: This could be a read error, since a much larger clone is one nucleotide away. The rearrangement uses TRBV2 and TRBJ1-4; D not resolved. The germline gives CDR1 SNHLY, CDR2 FYNNEI. CDR3 length: 12 residues. The V end lost 2 bases, the J end lost 6 bases, and 4 bases lay between the germline ends. The CDR3 DNA reads TGTGCCAGCAGTGAAAGGGATGAAAAACTGTTTTTT. Protein: CASSERDEKLFF. The whole variable domain, remainder taken from reference TRBV2 and TRBJ1-4, is EPEVTQTPSHQVTQMGQEVILRCVPISNHLYFYWYRQILGQKVEFLVSFYNNEISEKSEIFDDQFSVERPDGSNFTLKIRSTKLEDSAMYFCASSERDEKLFFGSGTQLSVL.

With respect to this clonotype: This CDR3 is missing its conserved last phenylalanine or tryptophan, likely due to a read error. The limits of the CDR3 on the DNA are not certain, so only TCRdb's listed CDR3 is given. The chain recombines TRBV10-3 with TRBJ1-3; the table's D call, TRBD1, has no DNA check behind it. A total of 12 residues make up the CDR3, ends included. CDR1 and CDR2 from the germline V gene are ENHRY and SYGVKD. This CDR3 reads CAISAGDRAKST.

This clonotype was seen many times. The chain is built from TRBV2 and TRBJ1-4; no clear D gene. Germline CDR1 and CDR2: SNHLY and FYNNEI. The ends were cut back, 2 bases at V and 6 bases at J, with 19 bases in the middle. CDR3 size: 17 residues. The CDR3: CASSESSAVELDEKLFF. DNA for the CDR3: TGTGCCAGCAGTGAATCGTCGGCAGTTGAGCTTGATGAAAAACTGTTTTTT.

To note about this clonotype: Sequence at one end of the junction differs from germline and may be a read error. The genes are TRBV19 and TRBJ2-5, with D perhaps matching TRBD2 (7 bases). This CDR3 is 14 amino acids long. The germline V gene has CDR1 LNHDA and CDR2 SQIVND (reference sequence). The CDR3 loop is CASIGGRVLETQYF. The CDR3 DNA reads TGTGCTAGTATCGGGGGGCGGGTCTTGGAGACCCAGTACTTC.

This clonotype has only a few counts. The chain joins TRBV15 to TRBJ1-5; unclear D gene. The V gene's germline CDR1 is LNHNV and CDR2 YYDKDF (reference sequence). CDR3 size: 14 residues. The V gene lost 0 bases and the J gene lost 2 bases, with 5 bases spanning the gap. The CDR3 DNA is TGTGCCACCAGCAGAGATCAGGGCAATCAGCCCCAGCATTTT. Translated: CATSRDQGNQPQHF.

Many counts were recorded for this clonotype. The chain employs TRBV7-9 and TRBJ1-3, with D possibly matching TRBD1 (5 bases). The CDR3 sequence is 15 residues long. V was clipped by 1 base and J by 2 bases, with 9 bases between them. Germline V gene sequence: CDR1 SEHNR, CDR2 FQNEAQ (reference sequence). CDR3 in amino acids: CASSLDSGAGNTIYF. CDR3 sequence (DNA): TGTGCCAGCAGCTTAGATTCGGGGGCTGGAAACACCATATATTTT.

This clonotype has a single count. The genes are TRBV7-9 and TRBJ2-2; D may match TRBD1 or TRBD2 (5 bases each). V lost 5 bases and J lost 10, with 17 bases in between. CDR3 length equals 14 residues. In germline, CDR1 is SEHNR, CDR2 FQNEAQ (reference sequence). Written as DNA, the CDR3 is TGTGCCAGCAGCGATGGGGGATTGAACAAGGAGCTGTTTTTT. Residues: CASSDGGLNKELFF.

This clonotype was counted between two and nine times. J is TRBJ2-3 and V is TRBV2; TRBD1 matches 8 bases. CDR1 is SNHLY, CDR2 FYNNEI, per germline. The CDR3 is 15 amino acids. J gave up 5 bases and V 9 bases, and 13 bases lay outside the gene matches. The CDR3 spells CAREEEGRGRDTQYF. In nucleotides, the CDR3 is TGTGCCAGGGAGGAGGAGGGCAGGGGGCGAGATACGCAGTATTTT.

This clonotype was detected many times. The J gene is TRBJ1-3, the V gene TRBV19; unclear D gene. This CDR3 contains 13 residues. V was clipped by 6 bases and J by 0 bases, with 6 bases between them. Germline CDR1 and CDR2: LNHDA and SQIVND (reference sequence). This chain's CDR3 is CASRSSSGNTIYF. CDR3 DNA: TGTGCCAGTAGAAGCAGCTCTGGAAACACCATATATTTT.

Ten or more counts support this clonotype. The V gene is TRBV20-1, the J gene TRBJ2-7, with no clear D. Trimming stripped 6 bases from V and 3 bases from J, with 12 bases between. Germline CDR1 is DFQATT and CDR2 is SNEGSKA (reference sequence). The CDR3 length is 12 residues. CDR3 residues: CSARKDGYEQYF. Written as DNA, the CDR3 is TGCAGTGCGCGAAAAGATGGCTACGAGCAGTACTTC.

On this clonotype itself: A junction end diverges from the germline sequence, so it may reflect a read error. The rearrangement joins TRBV25-1 to TRBJ1-2; 8 bases align to TRBD1. Germline V CDR1 and CDR2: MGHDK, SYGVNS. The CDR3 is 14 residues long. The CDR3 spells CAGSLSGGNYGYTF. For the CDR3, the DNA is TGTGCCGGCAGTTTGTCAGGGGGCAACTATGGCTACACCTTC.

The sample holds many counts of this clonotype. The gene calls are TRBV6-1 and TRBJ2-7, with 8 nucleotides matching TRBD1. The CDR3 contains 14 residues. Germline V lookup: CDR1 MNHNS, CDR2 SASEGT. V dropped 1 base and J dropped 9; count of bases not matched to a gene: 8. CDR3 amino acids: CASSEVGRGRGQYF. Written as DNA, the CDR3 is TGTGCCAGCAGTGAAGTGGGCAGGGGGCGTGGGCAGTACTTC.